Reported below is one T cell receptor beta chain. The sample originates from a study of shared clonotypes between healthy human individuals. Samples underwent the assay at deep level. Unsorted PBMC DNA underwent sequencing on ten immunoSEQ deep assay plates. Measured with immunoSEQ multiplex PCR; TCRdb has only the in-frame clones, and not every one. This table holds hundreds of thousands of clones, around 77% found once. This clonotype was sampled from a woman aged 40-49 years in good health. Some clones in this sample may be carry-over from other donors' samples. Sequencing was performed on PBMCs.

The CDR3 sequence is CAWRGRESYNEQFF. Here the CDR3 DNA reads TGTGCCTGGAGAGGGCGGGAGTCTTACAATGAGCAGTTCTTC. This chain links TRBV30 with TRBJ2-1; 7 bases match TRBD2. There are 14 residues in the CDR3. Germline V gene sequence: CDR1 GTSNPN, CDR2 SVGIG (reference sequence). The V and J ends lost 3 bases and 4 bases, in that order; junction bases with no gene match: 6.